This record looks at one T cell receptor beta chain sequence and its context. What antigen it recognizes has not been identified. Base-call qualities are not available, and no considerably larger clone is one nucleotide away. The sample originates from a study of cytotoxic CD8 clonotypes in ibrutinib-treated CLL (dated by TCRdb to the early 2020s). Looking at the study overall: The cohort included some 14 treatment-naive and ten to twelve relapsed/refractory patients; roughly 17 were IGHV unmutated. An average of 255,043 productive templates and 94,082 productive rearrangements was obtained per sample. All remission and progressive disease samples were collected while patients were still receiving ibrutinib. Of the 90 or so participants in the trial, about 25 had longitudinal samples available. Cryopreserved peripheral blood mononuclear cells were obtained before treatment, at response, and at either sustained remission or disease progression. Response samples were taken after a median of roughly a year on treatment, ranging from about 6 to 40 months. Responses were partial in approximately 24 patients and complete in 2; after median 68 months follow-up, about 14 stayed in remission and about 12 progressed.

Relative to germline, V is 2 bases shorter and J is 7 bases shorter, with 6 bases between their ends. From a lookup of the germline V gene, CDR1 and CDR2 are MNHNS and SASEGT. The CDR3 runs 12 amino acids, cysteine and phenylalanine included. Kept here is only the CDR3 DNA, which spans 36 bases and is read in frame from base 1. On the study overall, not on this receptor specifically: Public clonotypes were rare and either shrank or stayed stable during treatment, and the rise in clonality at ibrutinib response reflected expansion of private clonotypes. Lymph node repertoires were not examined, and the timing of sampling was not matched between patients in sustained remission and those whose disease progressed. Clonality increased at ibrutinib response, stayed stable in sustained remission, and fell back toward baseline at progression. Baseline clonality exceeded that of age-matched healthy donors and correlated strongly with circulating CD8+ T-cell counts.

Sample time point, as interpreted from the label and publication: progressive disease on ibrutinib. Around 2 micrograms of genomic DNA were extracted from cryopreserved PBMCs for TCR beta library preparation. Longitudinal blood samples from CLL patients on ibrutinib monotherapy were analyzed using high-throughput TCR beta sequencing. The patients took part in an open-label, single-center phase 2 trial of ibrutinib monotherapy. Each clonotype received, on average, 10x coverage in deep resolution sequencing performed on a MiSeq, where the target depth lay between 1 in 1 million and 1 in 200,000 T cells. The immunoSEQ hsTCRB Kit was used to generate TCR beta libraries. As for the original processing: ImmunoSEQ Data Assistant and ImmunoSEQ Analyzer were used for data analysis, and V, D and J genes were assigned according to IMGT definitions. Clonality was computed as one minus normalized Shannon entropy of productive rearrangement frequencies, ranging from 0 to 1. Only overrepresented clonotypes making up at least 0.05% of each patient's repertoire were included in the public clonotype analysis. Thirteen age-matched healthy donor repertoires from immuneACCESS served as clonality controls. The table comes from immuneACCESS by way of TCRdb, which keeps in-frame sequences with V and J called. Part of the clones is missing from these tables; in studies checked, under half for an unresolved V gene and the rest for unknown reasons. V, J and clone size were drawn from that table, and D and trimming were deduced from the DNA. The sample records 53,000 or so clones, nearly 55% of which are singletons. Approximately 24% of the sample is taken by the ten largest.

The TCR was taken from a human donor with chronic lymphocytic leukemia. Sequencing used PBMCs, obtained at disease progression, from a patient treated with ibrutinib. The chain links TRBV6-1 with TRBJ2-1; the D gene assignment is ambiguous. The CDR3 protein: CASSERVNEQFF. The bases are TGTGCCAGCAGTGAAAGGGTAAATGAGCAGTTCTTC.